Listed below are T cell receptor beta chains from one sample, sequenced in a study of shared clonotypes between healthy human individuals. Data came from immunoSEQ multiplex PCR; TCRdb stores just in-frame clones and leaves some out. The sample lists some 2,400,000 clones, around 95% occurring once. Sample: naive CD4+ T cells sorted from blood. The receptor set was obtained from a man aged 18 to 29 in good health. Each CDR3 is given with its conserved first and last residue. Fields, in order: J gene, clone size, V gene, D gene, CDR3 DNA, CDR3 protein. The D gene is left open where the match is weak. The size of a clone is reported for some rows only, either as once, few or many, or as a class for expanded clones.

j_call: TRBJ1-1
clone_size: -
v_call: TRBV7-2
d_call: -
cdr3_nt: TGTGCCAGCAGCTTAGCAGGGAAGGGTGCAGCTTTCTTT
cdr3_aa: CASSLAGKGAAFF

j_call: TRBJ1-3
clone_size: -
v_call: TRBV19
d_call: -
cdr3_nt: TGTGCCAGCCTGACGAGTCACTCTGGAAACACCATATATTTT
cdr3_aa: CASLTSHSGNTIYF

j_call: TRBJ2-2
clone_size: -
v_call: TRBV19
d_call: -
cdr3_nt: TGTGCCAGTATAGAACAGGGTTTGGCCGGGGAGCTGTTTTTT
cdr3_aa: CASIEQGLAGELFF

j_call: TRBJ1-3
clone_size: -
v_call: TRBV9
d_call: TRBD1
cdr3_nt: TGTGCCAGCAGCCCGCCGGGAGCAGGGGGATCTGGAAACACCATATATTTT
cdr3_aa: CASSPPGAGGSGNTIYF

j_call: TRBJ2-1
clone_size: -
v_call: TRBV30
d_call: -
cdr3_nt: TGTGCCTGGACTAGGCCACTGCAAAGCTCCTACAATGAGCAGTTCTTC
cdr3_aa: CAWTRPLQSSYNEQFF

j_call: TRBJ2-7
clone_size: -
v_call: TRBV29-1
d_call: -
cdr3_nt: TGCAGCGCCCACCCCCTTCGATACCCCGGGGGTGAGCAGTACTTC
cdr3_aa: CSAHPLRYPGGEQYF

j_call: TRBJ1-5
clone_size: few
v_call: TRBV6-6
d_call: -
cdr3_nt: TGTGCCAGCAGAGGGGAGGGCAATCAGCCCCAGCATTTT
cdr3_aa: CASRGEGNQPQHF

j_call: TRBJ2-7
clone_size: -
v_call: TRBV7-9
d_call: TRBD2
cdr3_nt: TGTGCCAGCAGCTTAGGGGGGACTAGCGGGTGGCAATACTTC
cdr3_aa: CASSLGGTSGWQYF

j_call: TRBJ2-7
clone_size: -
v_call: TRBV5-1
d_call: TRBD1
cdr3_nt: TGCGCCAGCAGCTTGGGACAGGGGGCTAACGAGCAGTACTTC
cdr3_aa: CASSLGQGANEQYF

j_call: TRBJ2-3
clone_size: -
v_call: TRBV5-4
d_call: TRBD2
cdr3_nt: TGTGCCAGCAGCTTGGTTAGCGGGGGAAGAACAGATACGCAGTATTTT
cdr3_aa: CASSLVSGGRTDTQYF

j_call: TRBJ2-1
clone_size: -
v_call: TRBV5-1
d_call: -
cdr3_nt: TGCGCCAGCAGCTTGGTTGTCGAAAACTACAATGAGCAGTTCTTC
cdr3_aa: CASSLVVENYNEQFF

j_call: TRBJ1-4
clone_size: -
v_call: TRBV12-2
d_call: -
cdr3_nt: TGTGCAAGTCGCTTAGTTTCCGGCCGGACAGGGCAAGCAACTAATGAAAAACTGTTTTTT
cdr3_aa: CASRLVSGRTGQATNEKLFF

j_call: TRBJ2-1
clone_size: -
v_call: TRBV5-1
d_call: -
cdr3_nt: TGCGCCAGCAGCCTTAATCCGGACCGATACAATGAGCAGTTCTTC
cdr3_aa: CASSLNPDRYNEQFF

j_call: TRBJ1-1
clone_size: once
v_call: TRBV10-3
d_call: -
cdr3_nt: TGTGCCATCAGAAGGAACACTGAAGCTTTCTTT
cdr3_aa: CAIRRNTEAFF

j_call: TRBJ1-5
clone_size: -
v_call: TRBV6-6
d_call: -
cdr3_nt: TGTGCCAGCAGTGAGGCACAGGCGTTCAATCAGCCCCAGCATTTT
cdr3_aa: CASSEAQAFNQPQHF

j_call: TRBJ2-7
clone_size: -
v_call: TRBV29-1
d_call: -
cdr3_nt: TGCAGCGTTTTAGGACTTTCGTACGAGCAGTACTTC
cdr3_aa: CSVLGLSYEQYF

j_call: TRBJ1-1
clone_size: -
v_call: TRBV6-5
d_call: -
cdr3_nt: TGTGCCAGCAGTCGTTATGCGCGGAGGGAGACTGAAGCTTTCTTT
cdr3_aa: CASSRYARRETEAFF

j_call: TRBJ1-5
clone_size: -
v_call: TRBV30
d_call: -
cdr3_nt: TGTGCCTGGAGTGCTTACTCCTCGTGGTTTGGTGGTCAGCCCCAGCATTTT
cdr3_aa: CAWSAYSSWFGGQPQHF

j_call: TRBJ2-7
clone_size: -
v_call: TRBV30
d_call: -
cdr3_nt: TGTGCCTGGACGGACGCCGCCGAGCAGTACTTC
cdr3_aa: CAWTDAAEQYF

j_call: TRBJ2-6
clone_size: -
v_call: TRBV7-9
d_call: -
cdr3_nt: TGTGCCAGCAGCCGAGGAGATTCTGGGGCCAACGTCCTGACTTTC
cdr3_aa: CASSRGDSGANVLTF

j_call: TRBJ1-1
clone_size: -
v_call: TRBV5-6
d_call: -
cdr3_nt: TGTGCCAGCAGCGATTTAGCAGGCCCGAACACTGAAGCTTTCTTT
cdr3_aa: CASSDLAGPNTEAFF

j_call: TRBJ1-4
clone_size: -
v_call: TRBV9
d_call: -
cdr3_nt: TGTGCCAGCAGCGTAGATGGCGGCTTAGGGGAAAAACTGTTTTTT
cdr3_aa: CASSVDGGLGEKLFF

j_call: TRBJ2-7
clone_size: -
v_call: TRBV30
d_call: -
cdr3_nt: TGTGCCTGGAGATCGGGAGAAACTCGAGCGCAGTACTTC
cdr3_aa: CAWRSGETRAQYF

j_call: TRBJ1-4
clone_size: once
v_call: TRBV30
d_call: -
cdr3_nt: TGTGCCTGGGGAGACGATACAACTAATGAAAAACTGTTTTTT
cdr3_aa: CAWGDDTTNEKLFF

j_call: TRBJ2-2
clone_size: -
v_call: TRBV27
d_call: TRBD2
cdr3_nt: TGTGCCAGCAGTCAAGGGACTAGGAGCACCGGGGAGCTGTTTTTT
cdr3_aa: CASSQGTRSTGELFF

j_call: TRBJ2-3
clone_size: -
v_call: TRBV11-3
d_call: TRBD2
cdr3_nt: TGTGCCAGCAGCCTGACCGTGACTAGCGGCGACACAGATACGCAGTATTTT
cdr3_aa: CASSLTVTSGDTDTQYF

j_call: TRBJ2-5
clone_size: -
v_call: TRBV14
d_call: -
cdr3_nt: TGTGCCAGCAGCCTCCTTAGGGGAAGAAAAGAGACCCAGTACTTC
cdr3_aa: CASSLLRGRKETQYF

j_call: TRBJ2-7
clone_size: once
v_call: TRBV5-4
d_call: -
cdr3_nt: TGTGCCAGCACCCGTTCCGTCGGGAGCCCCTACGAGCAGTACTTC
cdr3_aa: CASTRSVGSPYEQYF

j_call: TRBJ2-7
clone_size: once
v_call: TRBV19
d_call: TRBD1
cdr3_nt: TGTGCCAGTATGGGACAGGGCTCCTACGAGCAGTACTTC
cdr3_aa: CASMGQGSYEQYF

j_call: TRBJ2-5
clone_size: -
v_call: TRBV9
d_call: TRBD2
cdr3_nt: TGTGCCAGCAGCGTAGAGGCTAGCGGGGGGTACCAAGAGACCCAGTACTTC
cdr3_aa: CASSVEASGGYQETQYF

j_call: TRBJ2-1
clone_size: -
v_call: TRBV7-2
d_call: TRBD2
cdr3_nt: TGTGCCAGCAGACCAAGCGGGGCGCCCTACAATGAGCAGTTCTTC
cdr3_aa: CASRPSGAPYNEQFF

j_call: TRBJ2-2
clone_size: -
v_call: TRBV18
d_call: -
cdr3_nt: TGTGCCAGCTCACCTAACGCGAACACCGGGGAGCTGTTTTTT
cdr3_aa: CASSPNANTGELFF

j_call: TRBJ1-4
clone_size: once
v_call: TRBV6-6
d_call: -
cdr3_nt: TGTGCCAGCACAAGTCAAACAACTAATGAAAAACTGTTTTTT
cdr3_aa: CASTSQTTNEKLFF

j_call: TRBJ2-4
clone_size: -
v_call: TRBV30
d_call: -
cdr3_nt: TGTGCCTGGTCCAGTACAGGGATTATAGCCAAAAACATTCAGTACTTC
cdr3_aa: CAWSSTGIIAKNIQYF

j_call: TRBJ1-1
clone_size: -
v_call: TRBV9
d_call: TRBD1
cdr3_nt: TGTGCCAGCAGCGGACAGGGTTTGAACACTGAAGCTTTCTTT
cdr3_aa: CASSGQGLNTEAFF

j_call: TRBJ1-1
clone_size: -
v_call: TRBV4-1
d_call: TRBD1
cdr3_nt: TGCGCCAGCAGCCAGAGGACAGGGGGGCTACGAGGGAACACTGAAGCTTTCTTT
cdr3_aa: CASSQRTGGLRGNTEAFF

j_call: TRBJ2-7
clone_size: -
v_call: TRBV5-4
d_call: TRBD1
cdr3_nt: TGTGCCAGCAGCTTCACCGGGACAGGGGTCCACGAGCAGTACTTC
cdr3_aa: CASSFTGTGVHEQYF

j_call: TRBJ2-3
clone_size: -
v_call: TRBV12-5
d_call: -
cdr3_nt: TGTGCTAGTTCTGGACTCACAGATACGCAGTATTTT
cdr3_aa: CASSGLTDTQYF

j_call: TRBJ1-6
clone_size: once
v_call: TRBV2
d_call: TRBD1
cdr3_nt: TGTGCCAGCGTAGGACAGGCGGATTCACCCCTCCACTTT
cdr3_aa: CASVGQADSPLHF

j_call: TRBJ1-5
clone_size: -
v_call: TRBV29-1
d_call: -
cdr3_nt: TGCAGCGTTGGAGAGGGCAATCAGCCCCAGCATTTT
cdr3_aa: CSVGEGNQPQHF

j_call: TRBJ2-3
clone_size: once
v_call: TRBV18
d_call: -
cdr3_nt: TGTGCCAGCTCACCAAGTCAGCCAGATACGCAGTATTTT
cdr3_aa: CASSPSQPDTQYF